The clone carrying this T cell receptor beta chain has only one observation. The table came from immunoSEQ multiplex PCR; TCRdb's copy has only in-frame clones and leaves some out. Of over 30,000 clones listed, approximately 89% are singletons. This specimen comes from a study of OX40 agonist ivuxolimab in advanced cancers. Germline V gene sequence: CDR1 MGHDK, CDR2 SYGVNS. The CDR3 loop spans 12 amino acids. Unmatched junction bases numbered 2, after V lost 7 bases and J lost 4 bases. Sequencing used CD4+ or CD8+ T cells sorted from blood, obtained in a trial of the OX40 agonist ivuxolimab. The receptor was derived from an adult with an advanced solid tumor such as melanoma, head and neck, liver or kidney cancer. The chain has TRBV25-1 and TRBJ1-1; 8 bases map to TRBD1. The CDR3 coding sequence is TGTGCCAGCAACAGGGGGGGCACTGAAGCTTTCTTT. This translates into CASNRGGTEAFF.